Listed here are 20 T cell receptor beta chains from one sample, sequenced in a study of siplizumab effects on memory and regulatory T cells. Here immunoSEQ multiplex PCR was the method, and the copy in TCRdb shows in-frame clones only, minus some. The data show 85,000 to 130,000 clones, approximately 92% seen once. The sample comprised CD4+ T cells sorted from blood. The source of these receptors is a human donor in good health. Some clones in this sample may be carry-over from other donors' samples.

V usage is TRBV5-1 and J usage is TRBJ2-7, with TRBD1 matching 9 bases. The CDR3 is made up of 14 amino acids. The trim removed 5 bases at V and 6 bases at J, leaving 9 bases unmatched. The germline gives CDR1 SGHRS, CDR2 YFSETQ. CDR3 nucleotide sequence: TGCGCCAGCAGGGATATTAGGACAGGGGCCGAGCAGTACTTC. This translates into CASRDIRTGAEQYF.

The chain has TRBV5-1 and TRBJ2-5; 8 nucleotides align to TRBD1. The CDR3 spans 15 residues. J lost 5 bases, V lost 0 bases, and 6 bases had no gene match. Germline CDR1 reads SGHRS; CDR2 reads YFSETQ. CDR3 region: CASSLGAGGFETQYF. CDR3 sequence (DNA): TGCGCCAGCAGCTTGGGTGCAGGGGGCTTTGAGACCCAGTACTTC. The variable domain in full, with the rest retrieved from reference TRBV5-1 and TRBJ2-5, is KAGVTQTPRYLIKTRGQQVTLSCSPISGHRSVSWYQQTPGQGLQFLFEYFSETQRNKGNFPGRFSGRQFSNSRSEMNVSTLELGDSALYLCASSLGAGGFETQYFGPGTRLLVL.

The DNA for the CDR3 is TGTGCCAGCAGCGCCTGGACAGGGAGGTACGAGCAGTACTTC. Translating gives CASSAWTGRYEQYF. The chain couples TRBV9 to TRBJ2-7; 8 nucleotides align to TRBD1. Unmatched junction bases numbered 6, after V lost 3 bases and J lost 4 bases. Germline CDR1 reads SGDLS; CDR2 reads YYNGEE. This CDR3 spans 14 amino acids.

The chain uses TRBV10-1 and TRBJ2-1, with D perhaps matching TRBD2 (6 bases). Trimming left V 5 bases short and J 5 bases short, with 13 bases between. This CDR3 is built from 14 residues. Germline V gives CDR1 WNHNN, CDR2 SYGVQD (reference sequence). The CDR3 DNA sequence: TGCGCCAGCAGTTTTAGCGGCAACCACAATGAGCAGTTCTTC. It is translated as CASSFSGNHNEQFF.

CDR3 coding DNA: TGTGCCAGCAGCTTAGCAGGGGAAGGGGAAAATCAGCCCCAGCATTTT. Encoded protein: CASSLAGEGENQPQHF. This sequence joins TRBV11-2 and TRBJ1-5; possibly TRBD1 for D (6 bases). With 1 base removed from V and 4 bases from J, the gap between germline ends came to 14 bases. The CDR3 contains 16 residues. The germline V gene has CDR1 SGHAT and CDR2 FQNNGV.

This chain uses TRBV7-3 with TRBJ2-1, with 9 bases that match TRBD2. Germline loops: CDR1 SGHTA, CDR2 FQGTGA. After removal of 8 bases from V and 1 base from J, the junction contained 6 bases not matched to a gene. The CDR3 runs 15 residues. The CDR3: CASSRAGGSYNEQFF. The DNA for the CDR3 is TGTGCCAGCTCCCGAGCGGGGGGTTCCTACAATGAGCAGTTCTTC. Filled out from reference TRBV7-3 and TRBJ2-1, the complete variable domain reads GAGVSQTPSNKVTEKGKYVELRCDPISGHTALYWYRQSLGQGPEFLIYFQGTGAADDSGLPNDRFFAVRPEGSVSTLKIQRTERGDSAVYLCASSRAGGSYNEQFFGPGTRLTVL.

The chain couples TRBV9 to TRBJ2-1, with 9 bases identical to TRBD1. Looked up from germline, CDR1 is SGDLS and CDR2 is YYNGEE. The CDR3 runs to 15 residues. V shed 4 bases and J 10 bases; nucleotides not matched to a gene: 12. CDR3 DNA: TGTGCCAGCAGCCCCCTCCAGACAGGGGGAGGCGAGCAGTTCTTC. Translated: CASSPLQTGGGEQFF.

This chain links TRBV6-5 with TRBJ1-1; 7 bases are shared with TRBD1. CDR3 length equals 14 residues. The germline gives CDR1 MNHEY, CDR2 SVGAGI. The V segment lost 6 bases and the J segment 0 bases; nucleotides outside the gene matches: 4. The CDR3 reads CASRSGTVNTEAFF. In nucleotides, the CDR3 is TGTGCCAGCAGGTCCGGGACAGTGAACACTGAAGCTTTCTTT.

This clone was picked up one time. The V gene is TRBV4-1, the J gene TRBJ2-5, with D perhaps TRBD1 (6 bases). The CDR3 contains 16 residues. Between the trimmed V and J ends, which lost 0 bases and 5 bases, there was a span of 16 bases. CDR1 is MGHRA, CDR2 YSYEKL, per germline. Here the CDR3 DNA reads TGCGCCAGCAGCCAAGATTGGCAGGGGACGGTGGAGACCCAGTACTTC. It encodes CASSQDWQGTVETQYF.

This clone was counted only a few times. The V call is TRBV4-2, the J call TRBJ1-1; unclear D gene. Deletions cut 7 bases from V and 4 bases from J, with 10 bases between. CDR3 length: 12 residues. Germline V gives CDR1 LGHNA, CDR2 YNFKEQ. CDR3 bases: TGTGCCAGCAACCGGTTGGGCACTGAAGCTTTCTTT. This gives the protein CASNRLGTEAFF.

This chain joins TRBV7-2 and TRBJ2-1, with TRBD2 as a possible D gene (6 bases). V was cut by 5 bases and J by 4 bases, with 9 bases left in between. The germline CDR1 and CDR2 sequences are SGHTA and FQGNSA. The CDR3 totals 13 residues. CDR3 DNA sequence: TGTGCCAGCAGCCGGACTACATACAATGAGCAGTTCTTC. Encoded protein: CASSRTTYNEQFF.

The chain recombines TRBV6-5 with TRBJ2-7; 7 nucleotides agree with TRBD1. The germline CDR1 and CDR2 sequences are MNHEY and SVGAGI. V dropped 5 bases and J dropped 5; count of bases not matched to a gene: 3. CDR3 length equals 12 residues. The CDR3 loop reads CASSRTGDEQYF. Here the CDR3 DNA reads TGTGCCAGCAGTCGGACAGGAGACGAGCAGTACTTC.

V is TRBV19 and J is TRBJ2-5; D assignment may be TRBD1 or TRBD2 (7 bases each). With 4 bases removed from V and 5 bases from J, the gap between germline ends came to 23 bases. Germline CDR1 and CDR2: LNHDA and SQIVND (reference sequence). CDR3 length equals 17 residues. The CDR3 is CASSKGGRQGGEETQYF. CDR3 nucleotides: TGTGCCAGTAGTAAAGGCGGTCGACAGGGAGGGGAGGAGACCCAGTACTTC.

The chain combines TRBV6-6 with TRBJ1-1, with 7 positions matching TRBD1. The CDR3 spans 14 residues. The ends lost 6 bases at V and 2 bases at J; junction bases unmatched: 6. Germline assignment: CDR1 MNHNY and CDR2 SVGAGI (reference sequence). The chain's CDR3 is CASRDRQGNTEAFF. DNA for the CDR3: TGTGCCAGCAGGGACCGACAGGGAAACACTGAAGCTTTCTTT.

Worth noting for this clone: The junction departs from the called germline gene at one end, perhaps through a read error. CDR3 coding DNA: TGTGCCAGCAGCCTAGCGGGAGGGCCCCCAGATACGCAGTATTTT. Translated: CASSLAGGPPDTQYF. The rearrangement uses TRBV7-9 and TRBJ2-3, with TRBD2 matching 12 bases. This CDR3 is built from 15 residues. The germline CDR1 and CDR2 sequences are SEHNR and FQNEAQ (reference sequence).

V is TRBV7-3 and J is TRBJ2-1; D is uncertain. Germline CDR1 and CDR2: SGHTA and FQGTGA. The CDR3 has 13 residues. V dropped 5 bases and J dropped 10 bases, with 15 bases sitting between them. CDR3 residues: CASSEKLKTEQFF. DNA of the CDR3: TGTGCCAGCAGCGAGAAGTTAAAAACAGAGCAGTTCTTC.

The chain joins TRBV9 to TRBJ2-3; D remains ambiguous. V shed 3 bases and J shed 2 bases, with 13 bases lying between them. Germline V lookup: CDR1 SGDLS, CDR2 YYNGEE. The CDR3 has 15 amino acids. CDR3 sequence: CASSGTVTPTDTQYF. The CDR3 DNA reads TGTGCCAGCAGCGGAACAGTTACCCCCACAGATACGCAGTATTTT. Full variable domain (outside the CDR3, taken from reference TRBV9 and TRBJ2-3): DSGVTQTPKHLITATGQRVTLRCSPRSGDLSVYWYQQSLDQGLQFLIQYYNGEERAKGNILERFSAQQFPDLHSELNLSSLELGDSALYFCASSGTVTPTDTQYFGPGTRLTVL.

The chain joins TRBV5-6 to TRBJ2-3; a weak D match, TRBD1 (5 bases). The V end lost 2 bases, the J end lost 6 bases, and 13 bases lay between the germline ends. Germline V gene data show CDR1 as SGHDT and CDR2 as YYEEEE. The CDR3 runs to 14 residues. CDR3 loop: CASSLGQFLDTQYF. CDR3 nucleotide sequence: TGTGCCAGCAGCTTAGGACAATTCCTCGATACGCAGTATTTT.

Here the CDR3 DNA reads TGTGCCAGCAGTGCCACTTATGGCTACACCTTC. Translated, it gives CASSATYGYTF. The gene calls are TRBV28 and TRBJ1-2, with D hard to call. Between the trimmed V and J ends, which lost 5 bases and 5 bases, there was a span of 6 bases. The CDR3 spans 11 residues. Per the germline V gene, CDR1 is MDHEN and CDR2 is SYDVKM.

This clone was found a few times. V usage is TRBV6-6 and J usage is TRBJ2-7, with 8 positions matching TRBD1. Trimming took 6 bases from V and 0 from J; bases not matched to a gene: 7. This CDR3 contains 15 residues. The germline V gene encodes CDR1 MNHNY and CDR2 SVGAGI (reference sequence). CDR3 nucleotide sequence: TGTGCCAGCAGCCACAACAGGGGGAGCTCCTACGAGCAGTACTTC. Encoded protein: CASSHNRGSSYEQYF.